This note documents a single T cell receptor (beta chain) sequence. What it recognizes is unknown. This sequence may be a read error, since a much larger clone differs from it by one base. These data belong to a study of T cells in Graves' hyperthyroidism and ophthalmopathy. Study-wide results and limits: Blood held most thyroid clonotypes expanded above 0.001 frequency.

The study excluded patients with uncontrolled infection, other autoimmune disease, pregnancy or lactation. Using less than 12 ml of fresh peripheral blood, PBMCs were prepared. The CDR3 is made up of 13 amino acids. Germline V gives CDR1 MNHEY, CDR2 SVGEGT. TCR beta CDR3 region amplification was performed from RNA transcripts. An initial round of RT-PCR targeting the TCR CDR3 relied on the HTBI primer set. TCRdb ran MiXCR on the multiplex PCR reads and lists one entry per CDR3 protein. The sample carries around 620,000 distinct CDR3 sequences, 14% recorded once. The clonotype comes from a woman aged 18-29 years with Graves' ophthalmopathy. V gene TRBV6-2 or TRBV6-3 combines with J gene TRBJ1-5, with 9 bases fitting TRBD1. Material for sequencing was blood. CDR3 in DNA: TGTGCCAGCGCCGGGACAGGGAATCAGTCCCAGCATTTT. Residues: CASAGTGNQSQHF.